The clone carrying this T cell receptor (beta chain) was observed a handful of times. The source of the sample is a study of blood T cell repertoires in COVID-19. Study context: T cells, B-cell-depleted T cells, or PBMCs provided the cDNA or gDNA that served as material.

Under the authors' procedure: Reference gene primer amplification gave estimated nucleated cell counts. Method: immunoSEQ multiplex PCR; TCRdb's copy keeps in-frame clones and lacks some. V, J and clone size are those of that table, while D and trimming were read from the DNA. The table has some 120,000 clones, around nine tenths seen once. Seattle enrolled patients during active infection and tracked them longitudinally. The V segment lost 3 bases and the J segment 1 base; nucleotides outside the gene matches: 3. This CDR3 has 15 residues. Germline V gene sequence: CDR1 SGHTA, CDR2 FQGNSA. This receptor was identified in a man aged 55 to 69 with COVID-19, enrolled during active disease. The chain uses TRBV7-2 and TRBJ2-4, with 7 bases fitting TRBD1. Sequencing was performed on peripheral blood. The CDR3 DNA follows: TGTGCCAGCAGCTTCCCGACAGGGGCCAAAAACATTCAGTACTTC. This sequence encodes CASSFPTGAKNIQYF. The full variable domain, rest sourced from reference TRBV7-2 and TRBJ2-4, is GAGVSQSPSNKVTEKGKDVELRCDPISGHTALYWYRQSLGQGLEFLIYFQGNSAPDKSGLPSDRFSAERTGGSVSTLTIQRTQQEDSAVYLCASSFPTGAKNIQYFGAGTRLSVL.